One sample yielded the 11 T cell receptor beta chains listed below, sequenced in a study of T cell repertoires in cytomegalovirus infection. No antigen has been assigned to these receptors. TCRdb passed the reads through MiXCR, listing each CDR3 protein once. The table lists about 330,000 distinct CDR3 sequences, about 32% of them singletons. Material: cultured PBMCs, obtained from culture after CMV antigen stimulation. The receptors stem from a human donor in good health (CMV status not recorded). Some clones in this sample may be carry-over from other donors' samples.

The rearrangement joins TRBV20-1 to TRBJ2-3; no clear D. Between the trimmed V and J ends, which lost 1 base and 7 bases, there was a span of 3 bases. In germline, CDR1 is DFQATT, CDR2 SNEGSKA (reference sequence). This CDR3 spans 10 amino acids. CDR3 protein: CSARGNTQYF. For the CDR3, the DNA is TGCAGTGCTAGAGGGAATACGCAGTATTTT.

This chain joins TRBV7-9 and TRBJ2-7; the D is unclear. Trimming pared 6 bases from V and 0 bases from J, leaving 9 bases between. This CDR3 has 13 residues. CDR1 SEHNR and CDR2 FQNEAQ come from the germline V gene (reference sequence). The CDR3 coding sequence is TGTGCCAGCAGTTCGCCCAACTCCTACGAGCAGTACGTC. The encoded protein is CASSSPNSYEQYV.

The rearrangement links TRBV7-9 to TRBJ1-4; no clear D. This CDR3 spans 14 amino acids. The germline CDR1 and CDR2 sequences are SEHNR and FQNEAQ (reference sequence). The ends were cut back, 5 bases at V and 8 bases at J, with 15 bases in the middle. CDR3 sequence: CASSLAAGREKLFF. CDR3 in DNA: TGTGCCAGCAGCCTCGCCGCCGGGAGGGAAAAACTGTTTTTT.

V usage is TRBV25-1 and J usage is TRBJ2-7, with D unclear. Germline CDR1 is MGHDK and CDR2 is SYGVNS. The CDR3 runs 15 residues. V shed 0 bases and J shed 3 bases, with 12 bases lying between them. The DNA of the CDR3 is TGTGCCAGCAGTGAATATGGTCAGGATAACTACGAGCAGTACTTC. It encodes CASSEYGQDNYEQYF.

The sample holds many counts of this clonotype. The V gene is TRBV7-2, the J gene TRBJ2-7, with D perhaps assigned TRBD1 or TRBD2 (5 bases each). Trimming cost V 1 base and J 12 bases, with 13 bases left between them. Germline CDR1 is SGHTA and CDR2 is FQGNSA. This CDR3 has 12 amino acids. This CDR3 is CASSLVAGAGYF. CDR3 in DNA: TGTGCCAGCAGCTTAGTGGCCGGGGCCGGGTACTTC.

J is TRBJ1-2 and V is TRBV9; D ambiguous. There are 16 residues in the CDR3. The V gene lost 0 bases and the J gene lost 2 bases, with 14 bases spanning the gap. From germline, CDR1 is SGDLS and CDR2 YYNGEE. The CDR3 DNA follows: TGTGCCAGCAGCGTAGGTCTCGGCCTTGGGAACTATGGCTACACCTTC. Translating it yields CASSVGLGLGNYGYTF. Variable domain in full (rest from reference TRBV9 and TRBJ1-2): DSGVTQTPKHLITATGQRVTLRCSPRSGDLSVYWYQQSLDQGLQFLIQYYNGEERAKGNILERFSAQQFPDLHSELNLSSLELGDSALYFCASSVGLGLGNYGYTFGSGTRLTVV.

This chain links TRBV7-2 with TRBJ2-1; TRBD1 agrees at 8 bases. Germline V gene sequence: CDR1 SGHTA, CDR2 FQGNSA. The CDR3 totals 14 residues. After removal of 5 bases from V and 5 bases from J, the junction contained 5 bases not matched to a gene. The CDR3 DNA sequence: TGTGCCAGCAGCCGTGACAGGGGTGACAATGAGCAGTTCTTC. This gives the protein CASSRDRGDNEQFF.

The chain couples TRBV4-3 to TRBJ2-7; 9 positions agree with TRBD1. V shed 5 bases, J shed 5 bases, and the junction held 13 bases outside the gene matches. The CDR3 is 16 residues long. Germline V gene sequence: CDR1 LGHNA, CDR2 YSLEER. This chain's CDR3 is CASSKTRETGGNEQYF. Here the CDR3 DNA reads TGCGCCAGCAGCAAGACTCGAGAGACAGGGGGAAACGAGCAGTACTTC.

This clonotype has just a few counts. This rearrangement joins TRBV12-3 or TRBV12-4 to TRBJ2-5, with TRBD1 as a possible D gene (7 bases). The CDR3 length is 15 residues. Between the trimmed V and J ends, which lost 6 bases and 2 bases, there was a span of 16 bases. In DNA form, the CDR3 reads TGTGCCAGCAGCAAAGCGACAGGGAGGCAAGAGACCCAGTACTTC. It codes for CASSKATGRQETQYF.

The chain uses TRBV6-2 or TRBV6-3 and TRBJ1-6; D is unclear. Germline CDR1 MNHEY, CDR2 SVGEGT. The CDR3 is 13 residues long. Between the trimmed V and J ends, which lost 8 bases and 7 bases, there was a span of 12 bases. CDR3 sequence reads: CASVDIGNSPLHF. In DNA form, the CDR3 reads TGTGCCAGCGTTGACATAGGGAATTCACCCCTCCACTTT.

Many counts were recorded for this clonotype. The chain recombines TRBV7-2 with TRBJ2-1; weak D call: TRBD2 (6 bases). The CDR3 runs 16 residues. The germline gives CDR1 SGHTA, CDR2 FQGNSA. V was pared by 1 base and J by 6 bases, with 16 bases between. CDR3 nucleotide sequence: TGTGCCAGCAGCTTAGGAGGGGCGGGGCCGGGCAATGAGCAGTTCTTC. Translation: CASSLGGAGPGNEQFF.